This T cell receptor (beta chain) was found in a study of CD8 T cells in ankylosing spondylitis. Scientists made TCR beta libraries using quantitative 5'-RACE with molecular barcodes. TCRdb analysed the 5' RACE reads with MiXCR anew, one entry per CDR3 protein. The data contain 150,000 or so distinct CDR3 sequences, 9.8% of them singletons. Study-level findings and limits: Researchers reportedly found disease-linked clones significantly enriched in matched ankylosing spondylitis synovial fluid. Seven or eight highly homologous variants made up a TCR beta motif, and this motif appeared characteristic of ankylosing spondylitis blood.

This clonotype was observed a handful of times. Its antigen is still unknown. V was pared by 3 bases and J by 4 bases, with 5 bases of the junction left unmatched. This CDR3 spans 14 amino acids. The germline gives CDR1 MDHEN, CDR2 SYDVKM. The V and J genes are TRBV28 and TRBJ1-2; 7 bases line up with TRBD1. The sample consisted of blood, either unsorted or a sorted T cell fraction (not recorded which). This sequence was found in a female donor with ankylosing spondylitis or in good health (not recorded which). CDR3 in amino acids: CASSFYGTAYGYTF. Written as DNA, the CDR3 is TGTGCCAGCAGTTTTTACGGGACAGCCTATGGCTACACCTTC.